One T cell receptor (beta chain) is described in this entry. The source of the sample is a study of blood T cell repertoires in COVID-19. Assay: immunoSEQ multiplex PCR; the TCRdb copy retains only in-frame clones and omits some. The sample carries about 200,000 clones, around four fifths recorded once. V lost 6 bases, J lost 6 bases, and 5 bases stayed unmatched. CDR1 is SQVTM and CDR2 is ANQGSEA in the germline V gene. This CDR3 region has 13 residues. This chain connects TRBV29-1 to TRBJ1-2; TRBD1 matches 12 bases. The sample consisted of peripheral blood. The TCR comes from a man aged 60-69 years with COVID-19, enrolled during active disease. DNA for the CDR3: TGCAGCGTATACCGGGACAGGGGGCATGGCTACACCTTC. It translates to CSVYRDRGHGYTF.